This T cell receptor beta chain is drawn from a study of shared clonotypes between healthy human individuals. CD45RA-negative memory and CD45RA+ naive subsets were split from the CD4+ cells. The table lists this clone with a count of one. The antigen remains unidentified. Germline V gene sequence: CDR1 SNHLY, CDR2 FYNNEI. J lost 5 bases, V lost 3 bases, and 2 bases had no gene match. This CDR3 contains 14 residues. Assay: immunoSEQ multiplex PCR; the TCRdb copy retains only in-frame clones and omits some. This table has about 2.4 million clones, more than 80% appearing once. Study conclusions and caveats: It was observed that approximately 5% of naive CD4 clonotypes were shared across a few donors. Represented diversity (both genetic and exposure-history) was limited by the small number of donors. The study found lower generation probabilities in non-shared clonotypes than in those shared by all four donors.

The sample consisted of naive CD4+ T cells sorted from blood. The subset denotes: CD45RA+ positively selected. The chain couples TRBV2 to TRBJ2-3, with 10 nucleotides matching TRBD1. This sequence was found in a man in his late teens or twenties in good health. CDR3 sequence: CASSDGDRGDTQYF. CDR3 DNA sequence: TGTGCCAGCAGTGACGGGGACAGGGGAGATACGCAGTATTTT. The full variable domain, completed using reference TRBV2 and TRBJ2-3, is EPEVTQTPSHQVTQMGQEVILRCVPISNHLYFYWYRQILGQKVEFLVSFYNNEISEKSEIFDDQFSVERPDGSNFTLKIRSTKLEDSAMYFCASSDGDRGDTQYFGPGTRLTVL.